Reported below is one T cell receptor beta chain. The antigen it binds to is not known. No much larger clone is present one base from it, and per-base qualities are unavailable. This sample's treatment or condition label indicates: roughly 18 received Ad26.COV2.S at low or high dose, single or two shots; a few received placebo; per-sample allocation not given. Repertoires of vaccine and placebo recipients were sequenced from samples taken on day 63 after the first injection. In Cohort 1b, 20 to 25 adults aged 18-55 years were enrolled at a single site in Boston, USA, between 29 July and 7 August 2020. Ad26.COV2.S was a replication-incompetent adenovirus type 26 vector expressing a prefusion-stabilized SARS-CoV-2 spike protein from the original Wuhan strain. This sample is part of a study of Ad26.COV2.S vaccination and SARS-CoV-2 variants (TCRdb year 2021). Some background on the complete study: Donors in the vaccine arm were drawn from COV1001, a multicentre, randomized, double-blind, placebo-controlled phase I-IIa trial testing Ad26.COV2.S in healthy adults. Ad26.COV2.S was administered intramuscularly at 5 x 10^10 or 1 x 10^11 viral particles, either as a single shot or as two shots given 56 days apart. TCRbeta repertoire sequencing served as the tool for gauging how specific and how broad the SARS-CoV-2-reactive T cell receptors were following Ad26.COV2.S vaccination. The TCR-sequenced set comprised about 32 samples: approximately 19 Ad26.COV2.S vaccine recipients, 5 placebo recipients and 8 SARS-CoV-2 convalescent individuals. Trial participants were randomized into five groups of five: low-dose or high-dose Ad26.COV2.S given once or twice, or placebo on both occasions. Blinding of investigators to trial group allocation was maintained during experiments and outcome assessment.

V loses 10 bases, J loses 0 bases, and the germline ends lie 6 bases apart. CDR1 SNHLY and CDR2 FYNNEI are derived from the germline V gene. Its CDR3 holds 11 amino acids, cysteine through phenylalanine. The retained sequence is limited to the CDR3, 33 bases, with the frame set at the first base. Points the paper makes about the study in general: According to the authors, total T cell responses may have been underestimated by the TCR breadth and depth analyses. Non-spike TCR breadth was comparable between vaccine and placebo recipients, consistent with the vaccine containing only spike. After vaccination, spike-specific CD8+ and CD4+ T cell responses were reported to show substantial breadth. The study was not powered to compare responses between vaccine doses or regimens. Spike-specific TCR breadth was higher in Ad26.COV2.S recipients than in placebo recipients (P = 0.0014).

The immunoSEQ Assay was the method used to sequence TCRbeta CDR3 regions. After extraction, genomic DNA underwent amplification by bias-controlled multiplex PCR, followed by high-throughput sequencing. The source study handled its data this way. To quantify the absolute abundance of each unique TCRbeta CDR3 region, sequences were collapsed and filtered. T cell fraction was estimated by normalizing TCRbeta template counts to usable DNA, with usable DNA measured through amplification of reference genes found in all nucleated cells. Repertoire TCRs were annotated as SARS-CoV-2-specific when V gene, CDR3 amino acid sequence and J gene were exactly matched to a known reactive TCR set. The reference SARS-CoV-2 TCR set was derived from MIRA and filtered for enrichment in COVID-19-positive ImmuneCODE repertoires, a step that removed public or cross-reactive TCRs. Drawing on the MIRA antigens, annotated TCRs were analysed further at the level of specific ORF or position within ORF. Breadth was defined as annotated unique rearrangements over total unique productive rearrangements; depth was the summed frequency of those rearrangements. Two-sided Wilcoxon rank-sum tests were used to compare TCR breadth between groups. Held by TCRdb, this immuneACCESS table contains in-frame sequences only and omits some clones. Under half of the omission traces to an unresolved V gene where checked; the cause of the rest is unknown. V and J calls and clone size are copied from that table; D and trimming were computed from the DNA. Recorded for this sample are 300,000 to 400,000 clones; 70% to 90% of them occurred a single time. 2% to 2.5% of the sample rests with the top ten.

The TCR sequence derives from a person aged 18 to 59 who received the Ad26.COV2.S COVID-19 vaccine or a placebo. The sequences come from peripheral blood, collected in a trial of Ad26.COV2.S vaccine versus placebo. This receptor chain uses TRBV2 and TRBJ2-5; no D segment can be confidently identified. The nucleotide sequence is TGTGCCACCGCGTACCAAGAGACCCAGTACTTC. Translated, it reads CATAYQETQYF.